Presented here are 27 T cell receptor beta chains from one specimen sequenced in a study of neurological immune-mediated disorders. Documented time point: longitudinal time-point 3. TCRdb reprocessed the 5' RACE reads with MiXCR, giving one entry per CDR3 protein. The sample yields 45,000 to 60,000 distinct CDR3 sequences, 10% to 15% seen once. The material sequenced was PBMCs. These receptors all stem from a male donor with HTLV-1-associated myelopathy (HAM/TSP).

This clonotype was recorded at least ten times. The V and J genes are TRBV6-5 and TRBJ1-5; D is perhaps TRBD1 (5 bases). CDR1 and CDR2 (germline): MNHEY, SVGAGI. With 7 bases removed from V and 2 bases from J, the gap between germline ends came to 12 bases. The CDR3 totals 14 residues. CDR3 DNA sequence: TGTGCCAGCACGACGGGGGTTGGCAATCAGCCCCAGCATTTT. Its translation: CASTTGVGNQPQHF.

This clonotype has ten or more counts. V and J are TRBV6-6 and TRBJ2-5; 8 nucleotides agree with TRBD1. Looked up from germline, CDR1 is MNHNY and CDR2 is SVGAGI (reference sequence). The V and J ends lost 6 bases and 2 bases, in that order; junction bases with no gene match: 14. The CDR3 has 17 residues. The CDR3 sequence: CASSRDKTGVGQETQYF. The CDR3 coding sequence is TGTGCCAGCAGCCGCGATAAGACAGGGGTTGGGCAAGAGACCCAGTACTTC.

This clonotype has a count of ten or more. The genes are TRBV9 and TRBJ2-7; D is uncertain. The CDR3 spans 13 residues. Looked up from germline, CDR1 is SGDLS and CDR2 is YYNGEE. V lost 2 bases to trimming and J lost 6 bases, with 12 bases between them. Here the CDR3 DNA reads TGTGCCAGCAGCGTGGACCTCTTCCCCGAGCAGTACTTC. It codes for CASSVDLFPEQYF.

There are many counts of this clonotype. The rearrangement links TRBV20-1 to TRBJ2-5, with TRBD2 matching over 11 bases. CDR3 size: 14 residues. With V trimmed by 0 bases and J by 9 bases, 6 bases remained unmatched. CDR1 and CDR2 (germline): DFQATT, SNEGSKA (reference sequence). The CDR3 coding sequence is TGCAGTGCTAGAGATCCACGACTAGCGGGGCCCCAGTACTTC. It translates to CSARDPRLAGPQYF.

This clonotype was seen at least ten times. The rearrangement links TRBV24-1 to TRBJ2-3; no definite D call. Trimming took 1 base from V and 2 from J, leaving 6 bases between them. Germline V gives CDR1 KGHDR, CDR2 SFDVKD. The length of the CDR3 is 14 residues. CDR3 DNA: TGTGCCACCAGTGATTTCGGGTTCACAGATACGCAGTATTTT. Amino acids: CATSDFGFTDTQYF.

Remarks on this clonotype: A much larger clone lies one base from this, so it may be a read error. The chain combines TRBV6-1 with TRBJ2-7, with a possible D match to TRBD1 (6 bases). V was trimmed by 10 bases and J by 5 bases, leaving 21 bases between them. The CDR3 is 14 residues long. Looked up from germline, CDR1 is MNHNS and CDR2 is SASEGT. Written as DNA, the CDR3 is TGTGCCAACAGGGCCCCACAAGGACTCCACGAGCAGTACTTC. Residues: CANRAPQGLHEQYF.

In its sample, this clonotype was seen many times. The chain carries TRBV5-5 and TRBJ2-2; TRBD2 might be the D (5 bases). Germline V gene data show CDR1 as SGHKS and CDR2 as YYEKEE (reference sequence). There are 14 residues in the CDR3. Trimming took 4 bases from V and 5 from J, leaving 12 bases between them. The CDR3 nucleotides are TGTGCCAGCAGCCCCACGTCGGGGACCGGGGAGCTGTTTTTT. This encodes CASSPTSGTGELFF. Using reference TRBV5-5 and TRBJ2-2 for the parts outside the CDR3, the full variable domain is DAGVTQSPTHLIKTRGQQVTLRCSPISGHKSVSWYQQVLGQGPQFIFQYYEKEERGRGNFPDRFSARQFPNYSSELNVNALLLGDSALYLCASSPTSGTGELFFGEGSRLTVL.

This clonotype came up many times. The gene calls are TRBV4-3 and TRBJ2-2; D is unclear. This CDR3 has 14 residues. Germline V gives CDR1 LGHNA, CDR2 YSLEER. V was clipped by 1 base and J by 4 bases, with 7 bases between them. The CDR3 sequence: CASSQVLATGELFF. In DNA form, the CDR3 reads TGCGCCAGCAGCCAAGTCCTGGCCACCGGGGAGCTGTTTTTT.

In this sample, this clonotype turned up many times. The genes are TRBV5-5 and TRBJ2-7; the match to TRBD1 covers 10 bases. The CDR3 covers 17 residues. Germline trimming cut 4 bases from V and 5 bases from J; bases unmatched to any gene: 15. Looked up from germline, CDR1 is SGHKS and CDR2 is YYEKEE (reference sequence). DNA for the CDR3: TGTGCCAGCAGCCTCCGGGTTGGAGACAGGGGGCAGCACGAGCAGTACTTC. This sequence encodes CASSLRVGDRGQHEQYF.

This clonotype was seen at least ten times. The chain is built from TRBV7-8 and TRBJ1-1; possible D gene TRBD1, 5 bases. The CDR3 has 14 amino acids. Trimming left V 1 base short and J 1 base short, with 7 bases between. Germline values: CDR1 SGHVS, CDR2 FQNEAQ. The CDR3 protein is CASSLVGGNTEAFF. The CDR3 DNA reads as TGTGCCAGCAGCTTAGTTGGGGGGAACACTGAAGCTTTCTTT.

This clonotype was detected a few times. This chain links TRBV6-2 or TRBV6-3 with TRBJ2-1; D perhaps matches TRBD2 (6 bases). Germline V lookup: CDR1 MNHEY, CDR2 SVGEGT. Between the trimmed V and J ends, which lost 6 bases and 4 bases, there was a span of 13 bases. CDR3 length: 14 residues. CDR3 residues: CASSPTGLYNEQFF. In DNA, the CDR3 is TGTGCCAGCAGCCCCACGGGACTTTACAATGAGCAGTTCTTC.

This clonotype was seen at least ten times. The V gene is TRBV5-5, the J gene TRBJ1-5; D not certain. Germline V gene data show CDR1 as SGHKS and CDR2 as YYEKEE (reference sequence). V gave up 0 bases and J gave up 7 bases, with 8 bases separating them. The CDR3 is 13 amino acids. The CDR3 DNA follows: TGTGCCAGCAGCTTGGGTTGGGCCCAGCCCCAGCATTTT. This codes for CASSLGWAQPQHF.

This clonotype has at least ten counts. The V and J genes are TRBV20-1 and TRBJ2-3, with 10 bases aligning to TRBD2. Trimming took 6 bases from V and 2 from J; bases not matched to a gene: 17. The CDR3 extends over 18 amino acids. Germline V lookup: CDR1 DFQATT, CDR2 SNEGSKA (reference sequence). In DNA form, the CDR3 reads TGCAGTGCCAGGCGCTCTACAGTCGGACTAGCGGACACAGATACGCAGTATTTT. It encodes CSARRSTVGLADTDTQYF.

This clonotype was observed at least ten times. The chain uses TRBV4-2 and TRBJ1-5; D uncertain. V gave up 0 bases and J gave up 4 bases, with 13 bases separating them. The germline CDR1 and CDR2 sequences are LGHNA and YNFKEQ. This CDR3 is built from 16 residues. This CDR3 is CASSQEVGRSNQPQHF. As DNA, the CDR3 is TGTGCCAGCAGCCAAGAAGTCGGCAGATCAAATCAGCCCCAGCATTTT.

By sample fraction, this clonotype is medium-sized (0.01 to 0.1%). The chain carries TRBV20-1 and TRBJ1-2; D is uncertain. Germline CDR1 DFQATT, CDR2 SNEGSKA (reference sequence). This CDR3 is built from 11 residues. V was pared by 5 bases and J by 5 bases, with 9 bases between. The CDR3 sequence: CSAESVYGYTF. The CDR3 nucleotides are TGCAGTGCTGAGTCTGTATATGGCTACACCTTC.

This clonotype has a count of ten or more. CDR3 coding DNA: TGTGCCAGCAGCCAGTCCAGGGGATGGTCACCCCTCCACTTT. Its protein is CASSQSRGWSPLHF. This chain joins TRBV5-4 and TRBJ1-6, with D perhaps TRBD1 (6 bases). V lost 4 bases and J 10 bases, leaving 15 bases between the germline ends. The CDR3 spans 14 residues. Per germline, CDR1 SGHNT and CDR2 YYREEE (reference sequence).

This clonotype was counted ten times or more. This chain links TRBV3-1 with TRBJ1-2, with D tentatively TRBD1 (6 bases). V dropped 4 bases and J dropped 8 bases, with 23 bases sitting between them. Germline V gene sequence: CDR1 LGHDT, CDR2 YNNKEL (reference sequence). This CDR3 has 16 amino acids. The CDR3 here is CASSRGTLQFDGGYTF. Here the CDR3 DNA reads TGTGCCAGCAGCCGAGGGACACTCCAGTTTGATGGGGGCTACACCTTC.

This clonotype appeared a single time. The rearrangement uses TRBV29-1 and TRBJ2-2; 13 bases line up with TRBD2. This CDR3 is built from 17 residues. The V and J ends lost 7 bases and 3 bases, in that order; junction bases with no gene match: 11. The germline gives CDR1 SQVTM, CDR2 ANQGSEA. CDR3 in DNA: TGCAGCGGCGGGGGACTAGCGGGAATGGAGTACACCGGGGAGCTGTTTTTT. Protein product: CSGGGLAGMEYTGELFF.

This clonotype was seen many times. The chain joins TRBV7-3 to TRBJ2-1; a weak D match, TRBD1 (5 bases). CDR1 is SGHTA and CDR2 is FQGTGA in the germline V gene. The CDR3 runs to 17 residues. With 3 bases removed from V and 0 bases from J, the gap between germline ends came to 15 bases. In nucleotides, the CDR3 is TGTGCCAGCAGCTTGAACCCCCAGGGTAGCTCCTACAATGAGCAGTTCTTC. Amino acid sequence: CASSLNPQGSSYNEQFF.

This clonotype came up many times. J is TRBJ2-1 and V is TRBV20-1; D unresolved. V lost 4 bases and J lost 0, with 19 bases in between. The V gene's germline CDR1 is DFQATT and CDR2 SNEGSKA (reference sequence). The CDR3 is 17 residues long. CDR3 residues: CSATRYPGRLSYNEQFF. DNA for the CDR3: TGCAGTGCTACTAGATATCCCGGGCGGCTCTCCTACAATGAGCAGTTCTTC.

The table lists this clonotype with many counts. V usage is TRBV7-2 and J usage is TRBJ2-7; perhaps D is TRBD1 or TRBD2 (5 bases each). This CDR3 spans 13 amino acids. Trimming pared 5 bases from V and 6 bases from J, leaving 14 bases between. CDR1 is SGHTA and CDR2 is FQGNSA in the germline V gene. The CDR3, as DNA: TGTGCCAGCAGCCGAGGGACCCAACGCGAGCAGTACTTC. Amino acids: CASSRGTQREQYF.

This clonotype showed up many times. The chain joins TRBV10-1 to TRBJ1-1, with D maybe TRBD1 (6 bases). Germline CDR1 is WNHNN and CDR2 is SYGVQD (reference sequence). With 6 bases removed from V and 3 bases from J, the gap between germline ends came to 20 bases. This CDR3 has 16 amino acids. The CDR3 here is CASSYGQGRGYTEAFF. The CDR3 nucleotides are TGCGCCAGCAGCTACGGGCAGGGGAGGGGGTACACTGAAGCTTTCTTT.

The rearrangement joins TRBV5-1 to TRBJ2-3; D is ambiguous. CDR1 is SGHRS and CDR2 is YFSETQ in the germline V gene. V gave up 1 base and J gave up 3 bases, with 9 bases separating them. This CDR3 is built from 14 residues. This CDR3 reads CASSLKVSTDTQYF. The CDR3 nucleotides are TGCGCCAGCAGCTTGAAAGTATCAACAGATACGCAGTATTTT. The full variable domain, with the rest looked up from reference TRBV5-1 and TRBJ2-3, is KAGVTQTPRYLIKTRGQQVTLSCSPISGHRSVSWYQQTPGQGLQFLFEYFSETQRNKGNFPGRFSGRQFSNSRSEMNVSTLELGDSALYLCASSLKVSTDTQYFGPGTRLTVL.

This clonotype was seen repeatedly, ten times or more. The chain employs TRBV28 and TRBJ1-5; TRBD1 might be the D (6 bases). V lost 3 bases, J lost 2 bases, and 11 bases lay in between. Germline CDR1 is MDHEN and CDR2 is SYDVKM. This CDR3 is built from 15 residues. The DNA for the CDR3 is TGTGCCAGCAGTTTGAAGGGGGAAGGCAATCAGCCCCAGCATTTT. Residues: CASSLKGEGNQPQHF.

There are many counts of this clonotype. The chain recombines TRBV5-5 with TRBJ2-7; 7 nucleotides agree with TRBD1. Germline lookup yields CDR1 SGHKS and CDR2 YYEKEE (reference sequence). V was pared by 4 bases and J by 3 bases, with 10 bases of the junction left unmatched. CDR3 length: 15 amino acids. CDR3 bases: TGTGCCAGCAGCCCTAGACAGGGAATAGGCTACGAGCAGTACTTC. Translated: CASSPRQGIGYEQYF. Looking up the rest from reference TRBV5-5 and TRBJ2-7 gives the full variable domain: DAGVTQSPTHLIKTRGQQVTLRCSPISGHKSVSWYQQVLGQGPQFIFQYYEKEERGRGNFPDRFSARQFPNYSSELNVNALLLGDSALYLCASSPRQGIGYEQYFGPGTRLTVT.

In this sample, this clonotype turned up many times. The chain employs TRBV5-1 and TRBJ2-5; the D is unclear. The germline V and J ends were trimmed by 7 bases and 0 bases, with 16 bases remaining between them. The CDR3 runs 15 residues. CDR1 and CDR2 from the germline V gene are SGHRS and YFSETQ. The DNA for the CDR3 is TGCGCCAGCTCCCCGAGCCTCGGACACCAAGAGACCCAGTACTTC. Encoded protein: CASSPSLGHQETQYF.

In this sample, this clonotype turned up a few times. CDR3 bases: TGCAGCGTGGGGGCTCAGGGCTCTGGCTACACCTTC. This sequence encodes CSVGAQGSGYTF. The chain recombines TRBV29-1 with TRBJ1-2, with D possibly being TRBD1 (6 bases). Germline CDR1 reads SQVTM; CDR2 reads ANQGSEA. The length of the CDR3 is 12 residues. Trimming took off 6 bases at V and 7 bases at J, with 15 bases between the two ends.